The next 18 T cell receptor beta chains were all read from a single sample in a study of blood T cell repertoires in COVID-19. Only in-frame clones appear in the TCRdb table, and some are missing; sequencing was by immunoSEQ multiplex PCR. The sample has almost 400,000 clones, around 87% seen once; the top ten hold about 2.5%. The sequenced material came from peripheral blood. These receptors all stem from a woman aged 60-75 years with COVID-19, enrolled during active disease.

CDR3: CASSLQGSPSTGSPLHF. The CDR3 nucleotides read TGTGCCAGCAGCCTACAGGGGAGTCCCAGCACCGGTTCACCCCTCCACTTT. V gene TRBV7-9 combines with J gene TRBJ1-6; 7 bases fit TRBD1. The CDR3 runs to 17 residues. CDR1 and CDR2 (germline): SEHNR, FQNEAQ (reference sequence). J was trimmed by 9 bases and V by 5 bases; bases with no gene match: 16.

The chain links TRBV9 to TRBJ1-2, with a weak D call TRBD1 (6 bases). The germline V gene encodes CDR1 SGDLS and CDR2 YYNGEE. This CDR3 contains 12 residues. V lost 5 bases to trimming and J lost 3 bases, with 8 bases between them. The CDR3 sequence: CASSTGYYGYTF. CDR3 in DNA: TGTGCCAGCAGTACAGGGTACTATGGCTACACCTTC.

The chain recombines TRBV28 with TRBJ1-3; the match to TRBD1 covers 9 bases. V lost 4 bases, J lost 1 base, and 5 bases stayed unmatched. The CDR3 length is 16 residues. Germline CDR1 MDHEN, CDR2 SYDVKM. CDR3 nucleotide sequence: TGTGCCAGCAGTTCGGCCGGGACAGGGTCTGGAAACACCATATATTTT. Its protein product is CASSSAGTGSGNTIYF. The whole variable domain, filled in from reference TRBV28 and TRBJ1-3, reads DVKVTQSSRYLVKRTGEKVFLECVQDMDHENMFWYRQDPGLGLRLIYFSYDVKMKEKGDIPEGYSVSREKKERFSLILESASTNQTSMYLCASSSAGTGSGNTIYFGEGSWLTVV.

This clone showed up just once. The chain is built from TRBV10-3 and TRBJ1-1; TRBD1 is a possible D gene (5 bases). The length of the CDR3 is 12 residues. V shed 9 bases and J shed 10 bases, with 18 bases lying between them. Looked up from germline, CDR1 is ENHRY and CDR2 is SYGVKD. The CDR3 sequence is CAIRSSGGAAFF. The CDR3 DNA is TGTGCCATACGATCCAGCGGAGGGGCAGCTTTCTTT.

In its sample, this clone was seen once. The rearrangement uses TRBV4-1 and TRBJ1-2, with 10 bases that match TRBD1. The CDR3 contains 16 residues. V shed 4 bases and J 0 bases; nucleotides not matched to a gene: 5. Germline loops: CDR1 MGHRA, CDR2 YSYEKL. CDR3 nucleotide sequence: TGCGCCAGCAGCCCCACCGGGACAGGGGCTAACTATGGCTACACCTTC. This translates into CASSPTGTGANYGYTF.

V is TRBV5-1 and J is TRBJ1-6; possibly TRBD1 for D (5 bases). The CDR3 covers 14 residues. V shed 4 bases and J shed 10 bases, with 15 bases lying between them. Germline V gene data show CDR1 as SGHRS and CDR2 as YFSETQ. CDR3 sequence: CASSQGHGSSPLHF. For the CDR3, the DNA is TGCGCCAGCAGCCAAGGACATGGGTCGTCACCCCTCCACTTT.

The V gene is TRBV7-8, the J gene TRBJ2-2; D might be TRBD1 (6 bases). This CDR3 is 16 amino acids long. Germline V gives CDR1 SGHVS, CDR2 FQNEAQ. Trimming removed 2 bases from V and 2 bases from J, with 12 bases in between. This CDR3 is CASSLSGARNTGELFF. CDR3 DNA: TGTGCCAGCAGCTTATCAGGGGCGCGAAACACCGGGGAGCTGTTTTTT.

The rearrangement uses TRBV28 and TRBJ2-1; 8 bases agree with TRBD1. There are 13 residues in the CDR3. The V segment lost 5 bases and the J segment 7 bases; nucleotides outside the gene matches: 4. Germline CDR1 and CDR2: MDHEN and SYDVKM. CDR3 nucleotide sequence: TGTGCCAGCAGTAAACGACAGGGGAATGAGCAGTTCTTC. This encodes CASSKRQGNEQFF.

The chain has TRBV27 and TRBJ2-1; weak D call: TRBD1 (6 bases). Trimming left V 4 bases short and J 7 bases short, with 11 bases between. The germline gives CDR1 MNHEY, CDR2 SMNVEV (reference sequence). The CDR3 is 13 amino acids. CDR3 sequence (DNA): TGTGCCAGCAGTTCCCTGAGGGGGAATGAGCAGTTCTTC. Its protein is CASSSLRGNEQFF.

The chain uses TRBV29-1 and TRBJ1-2; 7 bases agree with TRBD1. Trimming took 4 bases from V and 4 from J; bases not matched to a gene: 6. Germline V lookup: CDR1 SQVTM, CDR2 ANQGSEA. The CDR3 consists of 13 residues. CDR3 protein: CSVVYRGAYGYTF. The DNA for the CDR3 is TGCAGCGTTGTGTACAGGGGCGCCTATGGCTACACCTTC.

V gene TRBV4-1 combines with J gene TRBJ1-1; possibly TRBD1 for D (6 bases). V lost 8 bases and J 0 bases, leaving 13 bases between the germline ends. The CDR3 runs 14 residues. Germline values: CDR1 MGHRA, CDR2 YSYEKL. DNA of the CDR3: TGCGCCAGCTCCCGGGGGGGCATGAACACTGAAGCTTTCTTT. Encoded protein: CASSRGGMNTEAFF.

This rearrangement joins TRBV21-1 to TRBJ1-2; the table names TRBD1, a call not compared with the DNA. TRBV21-1 is assigned pseudogene status. CDR3 length equals 8 residues. Written as DNA, the CDR3 is TGTGCCAGCAGCTTCAGGATCTTC. Its protein is CASSFRIF.

The CDR3 loop reads CASSPNQGNEQFF. CDR3 sequence (DNA): TGCGCCAGCAGCCCGAACCAGGGCAATGAGCAGTTCTTC. The chain has TRBV5-1 and TRBJ2-1; D is perhaps TRBD1 (5 bases). Germline lookup yields CDR1 SGHRS and CDR2 YFSETQ. The CDR3 covers 13 residues. Trimming took 4 bases from V and 6 from J, leaving 11 bases between them.

V is TRBV7-9 and J is TRBJ2-4; 8 bases agree with TRBD1. With V trimmed by 5 bases and J by 5 bases, 11 bases remained unmatched. This CDR3 has 16 amino acids. CDR1 is SEHNR, CDR2 FQNEAQ, per germline (reference sequence). The CDR3 sequence: CASSPGWTGQQNIQYF. DNA for the CDR3: TGTGCCAGCAGCCCCGGCTGGACAGGGCAACAAAACATTCAGTACTTC. The full variable domain, in which reference TRBV7-9 and TRBJ2-4 provide the parts outside the CDR3, is DTGVSQNPRHKITKRGQNVTFRCDPISEHNRLYWYRQTLGQGPEFLTYFQNEAQLEKSRLLSDRFSAERPKGSFSTLEIQRTEQGDSAMYLCASSPGWTGQQNIQYFGAGTRLSVL.

The chain recombines TRBV4-2 with TRBJ1-1; 11 bases match TRBD1. Germline V gene sequence: CDR1 LGHNA, CDR2 YNFKEQ. CDR3 length: 15 amino acids. The J segment lost 5 bases and the V segment lost 0 bases, leaving 2 bases of the junction unmatched. The CDR3 bases are TGTGCCAGCAGCCAAGAGGGGACAGGGGGAACTGAAGCTTTCTTT. This sequence encodes CASSQEGTGGTEAFF.

In its sample, this clone was seen once. The chain employs TRBV7-9 and TRBJ1-2; 7 nucleotides match TRBD1. Per germline, CDR1 SEHNR and CDR2 FQNEAQ (reference sequence). The CDR3 length is 12 residues. Trimming at V came to 5 bases and at J to 6 bases, leaving 3 bases not matched to a gene. The CDR3 region is CASSLGGDGYTF. The CDR3 DNA sequence: TGTGCCAGCAGCCTAGGGGGCGATGGCTACACCTTC.

The J gene is TRBJ2-7, the V gene TRBV7-2; tentatively, D is TRBD2 (5 bases). Per germline, CDR1 SGHTA and CDR2 FQGNSA. With 1 base removed from V and 1 base from J, the gap between germline ends came to 14 bases. The CDR3 length is 16 residues. Here the CDR3 reads CASSLVGVGISYEQYF. CDR3 bases: TGTGCCAGCAGCTTAGTCGGGGTTGGTATTTCCTACGAGCAGTACTTC.

This clone showed up many times. V is TRBV5-1 and J is TRBJ2-2, with 8 nucleotides matching TRBD1. The germline V gene encodes CDR1 SGHRS and CDR2 YFSETQ. The J segment lost 6 bases and the V segment lost 4 bases, leaving 5 bases of the junction unmatched. The CDR3 runs to 14 residues. CDR3 region: CASSPGGYPGELFF. CDR3 in DNA: TGCGCCAGCAGCCCAGGGGGCTACCCCGGGGAGCTGTTTTTT. Based on the CDR3 plus reference TRBV5-1 and TRBJ2-2, the full variable domain is KAGVTQTPRYLIKTRGQQVTLSCSPISGHRSVSWYQQTPGQGLQFLFEYFSETQRNKGNFPGRFSGRQFSNSRSEMNVSTLELGDSALYLCASSPGGYPGELFFGEGSRLTVL.